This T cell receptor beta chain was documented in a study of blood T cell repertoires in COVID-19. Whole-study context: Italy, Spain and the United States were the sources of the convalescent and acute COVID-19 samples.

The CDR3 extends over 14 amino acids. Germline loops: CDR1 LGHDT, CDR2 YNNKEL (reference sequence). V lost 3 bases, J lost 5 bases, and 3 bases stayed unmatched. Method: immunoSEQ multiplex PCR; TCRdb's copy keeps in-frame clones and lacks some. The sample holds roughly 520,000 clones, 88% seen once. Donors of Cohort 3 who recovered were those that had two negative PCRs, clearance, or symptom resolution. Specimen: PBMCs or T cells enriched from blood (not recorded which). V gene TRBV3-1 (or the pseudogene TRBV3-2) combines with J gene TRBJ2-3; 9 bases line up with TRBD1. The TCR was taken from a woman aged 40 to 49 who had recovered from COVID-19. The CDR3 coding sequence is TGTGCCAGCAGCCACGGGACAGGGCTAGATACGCAGTATTTT. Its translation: CASSHGTGLDTQYF.